Sequencing of this T cell receptor beta chain was carried out in a study of cytomegalovirus exposure and HLA in healthy donors. Findings and caveats of the study: While the bulk of TCR sequences proved rare, some public TCRs turned up in many donors. Later analysis suggested links between common viral pathogens and several top significant clusters. A later look showed TCR association rates differing by HLA locus, highest for DRB1 and lowest for HLA-C.

The germline CDR1 and CDR2 sequences are MDHEN and SYDVKM. V was cut by 1 base and J by 8 bases, with 8 bases left in between. The CDR3 covers 12 residues. Comment on this clone: Antigen specificity is unknown.

Researchers ran the PCR with 60 Vbeta and 13 Jbeta primers. Only in-frame clones appear in the TCRdb table, and some are missing; sequencing was by immunoSEQ multiplex PCR. The table lists approximately 140,000 clones, about three quarters of them singletons, with less than 15% in the top ten. The sequence was obtained from a man aged 35-49 years in good health and CMV-seropositive. The sequencing input was PBMCs. The chain joins TRBV28 to TRBJ1-1; no firm D call. The DNA of the CDR3 is TGTGCCAGCAGTTTATCAGCGGGGGAAGCTTTCTTT. Translating it yields CASSLSAGEAFF.